Below, one TCR beta chain is given with its context. CDR3 length: 17 amino acids. V was clipped by 6 bases and J by 1 base, with 19 bases between them. Germline values: CDR1 MNHEY, CDR2 SMNVEV (reference sequence). This entry belongs to a study of T cell changes during pregnancy in multiple sclerosis. Clones were sequenced by immunoSEQ multiplex PCR, and TCRdb holds only the in-frame ones, with some missing. The data contain 45,000 to 55,000 clones, 85% to 95% of them singletons. The starting material was peripheral blood, obtained in the third trimester of pregnancy. This chain uses TRBV27 with TRBJ2-1; TRBD2 is a possible D gene (6 bases). The sequence was obtained from a female donor with multiple sclerosis, enrolled in a pregnancy study. CDR3 in amino acids: CASRLFTSSLSYNEQFF. CDR3 nucleotides: TGTGCCAGCAGGCTTTTTACTAGCTCCCTTTCCTACAATGAGCAGTTCTTC.